The clone carrying this T cell receptor (beta chain) occurred many times. Scientists amplified the TCR beta CDR3 regions from RNA transcripts. The library came from an HTBI-primed first-round RT-PCR and a second-round multiplex PCR. MiXCR, run by TCRdb on the multiplex PCR reads, gives a single entry per CDR3 protein. The table has approximately 1.2 million distinct CDR3 sequences, roughly 35% seen once. These data are taken from a study of Graves' ophthalmopathy and Graves' hyperthyroidism. V was clipped by 1 base and J by 7 bases, with 7 bases between them. The CDR3 has 12 residues. Germline V gives CDR1 MNHNS, CDR2 SASEGT.

The sample consisted of peripheral blood or thyroid tissue (not recorded which). The chain has TRBV6-1 and TRBJ1-2, with D perhaps matching TRBD1 (6 bases). This receptor was identified in an adult man with Graves' hyperthyroidism. The DNA for the CDR3 is TGTGCCAGCAGTGAAGGCAGGGGTGGCTACACCTTC. Protein product: CASSEGRGGYTF.